One and the same sample provided the 32 T cell receptor beta chains below, sequenced in a study of beta chain features in type 1 diabetes. Expressed TCRB transcripts were sequenced because the entire RNA isolate underwent reverse transcription. Here immunoSEQ multiplex PCR was the method, and the copy in TCRdb shows in-frame clones only, minus some. The sample gives about 900,000 clones, roughly 15% of which show up once; 0.023% is in the top ten. The material sequenced was naive CD4+ T cells from blood. The receptors were sampled from a woman aged 18-29 years in good health.

The chain recombines TRBV28 with TRBJ2-2; no firm D call. V lost 5 bases, J lost 6 bases, and 13 bases lay in between. Germline V gene sequence: CDR1 MDHEN, CDR2 SYDVKM. The CDR3 spans 14 residues. DNA for the CDR3: TGTGCCAGCAGTACGAGCCCCCGATCCGGGGAGCTGTTTTTT. Protein sequence: CASSTSPRSGELFF. Full variable domain (missing parts from reference TRBV28 and TRBJ2-2): DVKVTQSSRYLVKRTGEKVFLECVQDMDHENMFWYRQDPGLGLRLIYFSYDVKMKEKGDIPEGYSVSREKKERFSLILESASTNQTSMYLCASSTSPRSGELFFGEGSRLTVL.

This clone was counted a few times. This rearrangement joins TRBV7-8 to TRBJ1-2; D is uncertain. Germline-derived CDR1 and CDR2 are SGHVS and FQNEAQ. With 2 bases removed from V and 4 bases from J, the gap between germline ends came to 11 bases. The CDR3 runs to 14 residues. CDR3 nucleotide sequence: TGTGCCAGCAGCTTAAGCTGGGAGGGCTATGGCTACACCTTC. Residues: CASSLSWEGYGYTF. Variable domain in full (rest from reference TRBV7-8 and TRBJ1-2): GAGVSQSPRYKVAKRGQDVALRCDPISGHVSLFWYQQALGQGPEFLTYFQNEAQLDKSGLPSDRFFAERPEGSVSTLKIQRTQQEDSAVYLCASSLSWEGYGYTFGSGTRLTVV.

This clone was counted only a few times. For the CDR3, the DNA is TGTGCCAGCAGCTGGTCCGGGACTAGCGGCTACAATGAGCAGTTCTTC. It translates to CASSWSGTSGYNEQFF. The chain carries TRBV5-4 and TRBJ2-1; 11 positions match TRBD2. After removal of 3 bases from V and 3 bases from J, the junction contained 5 bases not matched to a gene. Germline V lookup: CDR1 SGHNT, CDR2 YYREEE (reference sequence). CDR3 length: 16 amino acids.

The gene calls are TRBV29-1 and TRBJ2-7; D unresolved. Germline assignment: CDR1 SQVTM and CDR2 ANQGSEA. Deletions cut 4 bases from V and 7 bases from J, with 17 bases between. The CDR3 contains 13 residues. The CDR3 loop reads CSVASVLTREQYF. The CDR3 DNA sequence: TGCAGCGTTGCATCAGTTTTGACAAGAGAGCAGTACTTC.

The V gene is TRBV7-9, the J gene TRBJ2-7; 12 bases agree with TRBD2. The CDR3 covers 16 residues. Germline loops: CDR1 SEHNR, CDR2 FQNEAQ (reference sequence). V lost 1 base and J lost 4; bases outside the gene matches: 5. The CDR3 DNA is TGTGCCAGCAGCTTAGACACTAGCGGGAGGAGATACGAGCAGTACTTC. It codes for CASSLDTSGRRYEQYF. The full variable domain, its missing parts supplied by reference TRBV7-9 and TRBJ2-7, is DTGVSQNPRHKITKRGQNVTFRCDPISEHNRLYWYRQTLGQGPEFLTYFQNEAQLEKSRLLSDRFSAERPKGSFSTLEIQRTEQGDSAMYLCASSLDTSGRRYEQYFGPGTRLTVT.

This clone appeared a few times. V usage is TRBV6-1 and J usage is TRBJ2-1; 7 bases match TRBD2. The germline V gene has CDR1 MNHNS and CDR2 SASEGT. The length of the CDR3 is 14 residues. With 4 bases clipped from V and 5 bases from J, the junction kept 5 bases outside the gene matches. In nucleotides, the CDR3 is TGTGCCAGCAGTGCTCACGGGAGGAACAATGAGCAGTTCTTC. Translation: CASSAHGRNNEQFF.

The chain couples TRBV9 to TRBJ2-7; D ambiguous. The germline V and J ends were trimmed by 6 bases and 4 bases, with 5 bases remaining between them. Germline CDR1 SGDLS, CDR2 YYNGEE. This CDR3 is built from 10 residues. The DNA of the CDR3 is TGTGCCAGCAACCCGTACGAGCAGTACTTC. As protein: CASNPYEQYF.

The chain joins TRBV5-1 to TRBJ2-2, with D perhaps TRBD1 (6 bases). V was pared by 5 bases and J by 1 base, with 6 bases between. The CDR3 sequence is 13 residues long. From germline, CDR1 is SGHRS and CDR2 YFSETQ. CDR3 residues: CASRTGNTGELFF. DNA for the CDR3: TGCGCCAGCAGGACAGGGAACACCGGGGAGCTGTTTTTT.

This clone was observed a few times. The chain combines TRBV6-6 with TRBJ2-1, with D possibly TRBD1 on 6 matching bases. CDR1 MNHNY and CDR2 SVGAGI come from the germline V gene (reference sequence). V lost 6 bases to trimming and J lost 0 bases, with 12 bases between them. The CDR3 runs 15 residues. In nucleotides, the CDR3 is TGTGCCAGCAGAGGGGGTGACAGCTCCTACAATGAGCAGTTCTTC. Translation gives CASRGGDSSYNEQFF.

This chain links TRBV18 with TRBJ1-1; no clear D. Germline CDR1 reads KGHSH; CDR2 reads LQKENI. Trimming shortened V by 5 bases and J by 10 bases, and 20 bases separated the two germline ends. The length of the CDR3 is 14 residues. DNA for the CDR3: TGTGCCAGCTCAGCTCCCCAGCTGGGTTCTGGAGCTTTCTTT. Translated, it gives CASSAPQLGSGAFF.

The CDR3: CASSLEGTFYNEQFF. In DNA form, the CDR3 reads TGTGCCAGCAGCTTAGAGGGTACTTTCTACAATGAGCAGTTCTTC. The V call is TRBV11-2, the J call TRBJ2-1; D is uncertain. Germline V gene lookup returns CDR1 SGHAT and CDR2 FQNNGV. V dropped 0 bases and J dropped 3 bases, with 9 bases sitting between them. This CDR3 is 15 amino acids long.

This clone was found a few times. The chain recombines TRBV7-9 with TRBJ2-7; 7 bases fit TRBD1. V gave up 4 bases and J gave up 4 bases; unmatched junction bases: 7. This CDR3 is 14 amino acids long. The germline gives CDR1 SEHNR, CDR2 FQNEAQ (reference sequence). CDR3 in amino acids: CASSSTGQTYEQYF. The CDR3 DNA is TGTGCCAGCAGCTCAACGGGACAGACATACGAGCAGTACTTC.

This clone was counted only a few times. The rearrangement joins TRBV30 to TRBJ2-1; D is undetermined. In germline, CDR1 is GTSNPN, CDR2 SVGIG (reference sequence). The ends were cut back, 0 bases at V and 2 bases at J, with 8 bases in the middle. This CDR3 is built from 14 residues. This chain's CDR3 is CAWSVGGTYNEQFF. The CDR3 bases are TGTGCCTGGAGTGTAGGTGGGACCTACAATGAGCAGTTCTTC.

This clone appeared a few times. The chain joins TRBV19 to TRBJ1-5; TRBD1 agrees at 10 bases. V dropped 3 bases and J dropped 1; count of bases not matched to a gene: 0. Germline loops: CDR1 LNHDA, CDR2 SQIVND (reference sequence). The CDR3 runs to 15 residues. The CDR3 protein is CASSMDRGSNQPQHF. CDR3 sequence (DNA): TGTGCCAGTAGTATGGACAGGGGGAGCAATCAGCCCCAGCATTTT.

This clone was recorded a few times. This chain connects TRBV7-2 to TRBJ2-5, with 9 bases matching TRBD1. The CDR3 consists of 13 residues. V shed 5 bases, J shed 5 bases, and the junction held 3 bases outside the gene matches. From germline, CDR1 is SGHTA and CDR2 FQGNSA. The CDR3 bases are TGTGCCAGCAGCGGGACAGGGTTTGAGACCCAGTACTTC. Translation: CASSGTGFETQYF.

The J gene is TRBJ2-1, the V gene TRBV29-1, with D maybe TRBD2 (5 bases). V lost 4 bases and J lost 8, with 12 bases in between. CDR1 is SQVTM, CDR2 ANQGSEA, per germline. The CDR3 totals 12 residues. The CDR3 spells CSVALASYEQFF. Here the CDR3 DNA reads TGCAGCGTTGCCCTGGCTAGCTATGAGCAGTTCTTC.

J is TRBJ2-7 and V is TRBV21-1; the D call of TRBD1 is as the table states it, not checked on the DNA. TRBV21-1 is designated a pseudogene. CDR3 size: 18 residues. CDR3 loop: CASSKVCSRQGGGYEQYF. Here the CDR3 DNA reads TGTGCCAGCAGCAAAGTCTGTAGTCGACAGGGGGGCGGCTACGAGCAGTACTTC.

V usage is TRBV15 and J usage is TRBJ2-1; D gene uncertain. The CDR3 covers 15 residues. Germline V gives CDR1 LNHNV, CDR2 YYDKDF (reference sequence). Trimming removed 3 bases from V and 9 bases from J, with 18 bases in between. CDR3 loop: CATSSSKHRRVEQFF. The CDR3 DNA sequence: TGTGCCACCAGCAGTTCCAAACATAGACGGGTTGAGCAGTTCTTC. Together with reference TRBV15 and TRBJ2-1, the CDR3 gives the full variable domain: DAMVIQNPRYQVTQFGKPVTLSCSQTLNHNVMYWYQQKSSQAPKLLFHYYDKDFNNEADTPDNFQSRRPNTSFCFLDIRSPGLGDTAMYLCATSSSKHRRVEQFFGPGTRLTVL.

The V gene is TRBV5-4, the J gene TRBJ2-5; no firm D call. Germline loops: CDR1 SGHNT, CDR2 YYREEE (reference sequence). Trimming cost V 4 bases and J 4 bases, with 11 bases left between them. This CDR3 is built from 13 residues. CDR3: CASSPWGRETQYF. CDR3 bases: TGTGCCAGCAGCCCCTGGGGTAGAGAGACCCAGTACTTC.

This rearrangement joins TRBV21-1 to TRBJ2-2. TRBV21-1 is a known pseudogene. CDR3 size: 13 residues. The CDR3 nucleotides are TGTGCCAGCAGCAAAGAGGACACCGGGGAGCTGTTTTTT. Its protein is CASSKEDTGELFF.

V and J are TRBV4-3 and TRBJ2-1; 12 bases align to TRBD2. The CDR3 runs to 18 residues. The germline V gene has CDR1 LGHNA and CDR2 YSLEER. Germline trimming cut 0 bases from V and 4 bases from J; bases unmatched to any gene: 7. The CDR3, as DNA: TGCGCCAGCAGCCAAGATCTATTAGGGACTAGCGGGTACAATGAGCAGTTCTTC. Protein product: CASSQDLLGTSGYNEQFF.

The sample holds a few counts of this clone. The rearrangement uses TRBV7-2 and TRBJ1-2, with unresolved D. The CDR3 consists of 13 residues. V was trimmed by 5 bases and J by 3 bases, leaving 10 bases between them. Germline V gene sequence: CDR1 SGHTA, CDR2 FQGNSA. The CDR3 DNA follows: TGTGCCAGCAGCGGGTACCACGACTATGGCTACACCTTC. This sequence encodes CASSGYHDYGYTF.

The genes are TRBV5-1 and TRBJ2-2, with D possibly being TRBD1 or TRBD2 (5 bases each). Trimming shortened V by 3 bases and J by 4 bases, and 7 bases separated the two germline ends. This CDR3 contains 13 residues. The V gene's germline CDR1 is SGHRS and CDR2 YFSETQ. The CDR3, as DNA: TGCGCCAGCAGCTCGGGGCCCACCGGGGAGCTGTTTTTT. Protein: CASSSGPTGELFF.

The chain has TRBV5-4 and TRBJ1-3; a weak D match, TRBD1 (6 bases). The CDR3 extends over 14 amino acids. The V end lost 3 bases, the J end lost 3 bases, and 10 bases lay between the germline ends. The germline V gene encodes CDR1 SGHNT and CDR2 YYREEE (reference sequence). The CDR3 region has the DNA TGTGCCAGCAGCTCCACAGGGATTGGAAACACCATATATTTT. It specifies CASSSTGIGNTIYF.

This clone was seen a few times. Distinct nucleotide sequences in the sample also encode this CDR3. This chain uses TRBV28 with TRBJ1-5; no clear D gene. CDR1 is MDHEN, CDR2 SYDVKM, per germline. V lost 4 bases to trimming and J lost 7 bases, with 8 bases between them. The CDR3 spans 12 residues. In nucleotides, the CDR3 is TGTGCCAGCAGTTCTCCCCGCCAGCCCCAGCATTTT. It specifies CASSSPRQPQHF.

This clone appeared a few times. The rearrangement joins TRBV29-1 to TRBJ2-3; 10 nucleotides match TRBD2. The CDR3 runs to 14 residues. J lost 5 bases, V lost 4 bases, and 6 bases had no gene match. Germline CDR1 SQVTM, CDR2 ANQGSEA. The CDR3 loop is CSVANLAGVDTQYF. CDR3 coding DNA: TGCAGCGTTGCGAATCTAGCGGGAGTAGATACGCAGTATTTT.

This chain links TRBV7-9 with TRBJ2-5, with 11 bases matching TRBD2. Germline CDR1 is SEHNR and CDR2 is FQNEAQ (reference sequence). With V trimmed by 8 bases and J by 0 bases, 5 bases remained unmatched. The CDR3 has 15 residues. The DNA of the CDR3 is TGTGCCAGCGGTAGACTAGCGGGGTACCAAGAGACCCAGTACTTC. Protein product: CASGRLAGYQETQYF. Drawing the rest from reference TRBV7-9 and TRBJ2-5, the complete variable domain is DTGVSQNPRHKITKRGQNVTFRCDPISEHNRLYWYRQTLGQGPEFLTYFQNEAQLEKSRLLSDRFSAERPKGSFSTLEIQRTEQGDSAMYLCASGRLAGYQETQYFGPGTRLLVL.

This clone was recorded a few times. This chain joins TRBV9 and TRBJ2-7; D ambiguous. Germline V gene data show CDR1 as SGDLS and CDR2 as YYNGEE. V was shortened by 0 bases and J by 0 bases, with 16 bases between the two germline ends. There are 17 residues in the CDR3. The CDR3 here is CASSVGISAPSSYEQYF. The CDR3 DNA reads TGTGCCAGCAGCGTAGGGATTTCGGCACCGAGCTCCTACGAGCAGTACTTC.

J is TRBJ2-2 and V is TRBV7-3; 8 bases agree with TRBD2. The germline CDR1 and CDR2 sequences are SGHTA and FQGTGA. The CDR3 totals 14 residues. V was clipped by 4 bases and J by 6 bases; unmatched bases: 4. The chain's CDR3 is CASSSSGSPGELFF. The CDR3 nucleotides read TGTGCCAGCAGCTCAAGCGGGAGTCCCGGGGAGCTGTTTTTT.

The J gene is TRBJ1-1, the V gene TRBV6-1; D is unclear. Trimming removed 8 bases at V and 1 base at J, with 2 bases between. CDR3 size: 10 residues. CDR1 and CDR2 from the germline V gene are MNHNS and SASEGT. CDR3 protein: CASGNTEAFF. The DNA of the CDR3 is TGTGCCAGCGGGAACACTGAAGCTTTCTTT.

V and J are TRBV18 and TRBJ2-5; 10 positions agree with TRBD2. J lost 2 bases, V lost 1 base, and 10 bases had no gene match. The CDR3 sequence is 18 residues long. Germline CDR1 KGHSH, CDR2 LQKENI. CDR3 sequence (DNA): TGTGCCAGCTCACCACAGATCCAAGCGGGAGGGCAACAAGAGACCCAGTACTTC. Its translation: CASSPQIQAGGQQETQYF.

The chain has TRBV10-3 and TRBJ2-7; 9 nucleotides agree with TRBD1. The CDR3 covers 13 residues. V was clipped by 10 bases and J by 1 base; unmatched bases: 5. CDR1 and CDR2 from the germline V gene are ENHRY and SYGVKD. The CDR3 bases are TGTGCCACCGCGGGACAGGGATCCTACGAGCAGTACTTC. Residues: CATAGQGSYEQYF.